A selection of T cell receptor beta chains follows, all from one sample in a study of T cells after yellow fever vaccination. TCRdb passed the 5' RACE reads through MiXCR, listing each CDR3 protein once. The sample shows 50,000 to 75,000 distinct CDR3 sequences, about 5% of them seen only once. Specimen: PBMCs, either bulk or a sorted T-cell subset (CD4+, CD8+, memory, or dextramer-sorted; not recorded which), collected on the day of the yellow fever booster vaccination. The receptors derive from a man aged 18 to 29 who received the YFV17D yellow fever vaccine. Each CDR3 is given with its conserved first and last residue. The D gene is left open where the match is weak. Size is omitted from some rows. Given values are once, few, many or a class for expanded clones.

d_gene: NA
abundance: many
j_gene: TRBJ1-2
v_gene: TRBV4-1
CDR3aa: CASSHPDGLRGGYTF
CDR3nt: TGCGCCAGCAGCCATCCGGACGGCTTACGGGGTGGCTACACCTTC

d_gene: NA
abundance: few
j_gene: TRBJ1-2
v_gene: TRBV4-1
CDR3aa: CASSQDGSPNYGYTF
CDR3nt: TGCGCCAGCAGCCAAGACGGGTCCCCCAACTATGGCTACACCTTC

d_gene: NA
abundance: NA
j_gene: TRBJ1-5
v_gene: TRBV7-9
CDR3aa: CASSLDSGNQPQHF
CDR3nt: TGTGCCAGCAGCTTAGATAGCGGGAATCAGCCCCAGCATTTT

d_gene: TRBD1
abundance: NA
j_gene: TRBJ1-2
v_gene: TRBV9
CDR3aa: CASSVGGGTDGYTF
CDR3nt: TGTGCCAGCAGCGTAGGAGGAGGGACAGATGGCTACACCTTC

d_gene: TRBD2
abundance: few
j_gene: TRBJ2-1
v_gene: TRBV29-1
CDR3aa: CSPLAGANNEQFF
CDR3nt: TGCAGCCCGCTAGCGGGGGCCAACAATGAGCAGTTCTTC

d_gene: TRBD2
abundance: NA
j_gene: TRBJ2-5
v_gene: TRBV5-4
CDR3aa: CASSSGLAGGGETQYF
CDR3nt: TGTGCCAGCAGCTCAGGACTAGCGGGGGGAGGAGAGACCCAGTACTTC

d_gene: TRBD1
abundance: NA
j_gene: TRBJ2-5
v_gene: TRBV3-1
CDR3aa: CASSGYRGPQETQYF
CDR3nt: TGTGCCAGCAGCGGTTACAGGGGGCCCCAAGAGACCCAGTACTTC

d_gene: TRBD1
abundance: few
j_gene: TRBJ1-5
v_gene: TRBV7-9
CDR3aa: CASSMGTGSNQPQHF
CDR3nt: TGTGCCAGCAGCATGGGGACAGGGTCTAATCAGCCCCAGCATTTT

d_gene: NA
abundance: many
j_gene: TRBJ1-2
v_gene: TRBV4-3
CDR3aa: CASSQGGNYGYTF
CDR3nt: TGCGCCAGCAGCCAAGGGGGGAACTATGGCTACACCTTC

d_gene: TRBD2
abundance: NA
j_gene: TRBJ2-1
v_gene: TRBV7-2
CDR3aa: CASSPPRRGAPVDEQFF
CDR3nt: TGTGCCAGCAGCCCACCCCGGCGGGGGGCTCCCGTTGATGAGCAGTTCTTC

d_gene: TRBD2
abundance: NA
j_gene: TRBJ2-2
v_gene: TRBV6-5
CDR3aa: CASSWGLAGGNTGELFF
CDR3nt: TGTGCCAGCAGTTGGGGACTAGCGGGGGGCAACACCGGGGAGCTGTTTTTT

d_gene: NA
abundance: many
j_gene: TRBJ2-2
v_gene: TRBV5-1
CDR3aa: CASSLEGDTGELFF
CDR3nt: TGCGCCAGCAGCTTGGAAGGAGACACCGGGGAGCTGTTTTTT

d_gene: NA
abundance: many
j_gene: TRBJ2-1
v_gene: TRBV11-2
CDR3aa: CASSSSGNEQFF
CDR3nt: TGTGCCAGCAGCTCCTCTGGGAATGAGCAGTTCTTC

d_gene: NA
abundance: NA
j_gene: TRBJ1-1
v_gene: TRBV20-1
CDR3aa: CSAISMNTEAFF
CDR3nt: TGCAGTGCTATCTCCATGAACACTGAAGCTTTCTTT

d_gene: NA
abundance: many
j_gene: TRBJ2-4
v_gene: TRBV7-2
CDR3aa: CASSFPSSRTIAKNIQYF
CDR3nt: TGTGCCAGCAGTTTCCCATCATCCCGGACGATAGCCAAAAACATTCAGTACTTC

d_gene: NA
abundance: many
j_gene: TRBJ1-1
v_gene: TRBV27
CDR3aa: CASSLGGDTEAFF
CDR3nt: TGTGCCAGCAGTCTCGGGGGGGACACTGAAGCTTTCTTT

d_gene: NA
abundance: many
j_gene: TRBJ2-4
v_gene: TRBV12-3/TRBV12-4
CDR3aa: CASSFSANIQYF
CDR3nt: TGTGCCAGCAGTTTTTCGGCTAACATTCAGTACTTC

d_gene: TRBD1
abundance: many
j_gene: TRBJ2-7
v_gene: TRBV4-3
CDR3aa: CASSQGQGFEQYF
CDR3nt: TGCGCCAGCAGCCAGGGACAGGGGTTTGAGCAGTACTTC

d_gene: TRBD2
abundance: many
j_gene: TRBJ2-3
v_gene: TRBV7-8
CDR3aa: CASSFTSGGRSDTQYF
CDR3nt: TGTGCCAGCAGCTTTACTAGCGGGGGCCGCTCAGATACGCAGTATTTT

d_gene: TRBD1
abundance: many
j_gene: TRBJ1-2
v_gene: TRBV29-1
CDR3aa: CSVDEGALYTF
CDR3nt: TGCAGCGTTGATGAGGGGGCCCTCTACACCTTC